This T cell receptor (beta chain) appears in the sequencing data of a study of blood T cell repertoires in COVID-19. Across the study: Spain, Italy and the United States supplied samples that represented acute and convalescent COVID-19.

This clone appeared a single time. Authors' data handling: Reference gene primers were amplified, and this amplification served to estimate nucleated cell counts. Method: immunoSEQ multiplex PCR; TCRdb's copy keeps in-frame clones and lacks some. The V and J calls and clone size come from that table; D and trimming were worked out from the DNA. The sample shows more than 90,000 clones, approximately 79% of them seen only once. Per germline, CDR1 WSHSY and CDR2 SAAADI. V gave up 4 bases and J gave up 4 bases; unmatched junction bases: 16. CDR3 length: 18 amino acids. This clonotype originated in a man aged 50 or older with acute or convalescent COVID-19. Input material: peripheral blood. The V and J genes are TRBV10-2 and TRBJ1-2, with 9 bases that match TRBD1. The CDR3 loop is CASSVATPGTGFLYGYTF. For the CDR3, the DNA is TGCGCCAGCAGTGTAGCCACACCCGGGACAGGGTTTCTCTATGGCTACACCTTC.